Reported below is one TCR beta chain. Trimming took 3 bases from V and 3 from J, leaving 12 bases between them. Germline V lookup: CDR1 SGHAT, CDR2 FQNNGV. The CDR3 length is 14 residues. With random hexamers, roughly 0.45 to 1 ug RNA was reverse transcribed. TCRdb independently ran MiXCR on the immunoSEQ multiplex PCR reads; one entry per CDR3 protein. The sample lists 95,000 to 150,000 distinct CDR3 sequences, just over 95% occurring once. This specimen comes from a study of CD8 T cells in Susac syndrome. TEMRA cells were FACS-enriched and CD8+ and CD4+ T cells negatively isolated. The sample comprised CD4+ T cells from PBMCs. This clonotype was obtained from a human donor with Susac syndrome. This chain links TRBV11-2 with TRBJ2-7; possible D gene TRBD1, 6 bases. CDR3 amino acids: CASSFTGPGYEQYF. The CDR3 DNA reads TGTGCCAGCAGCTTTACAGGGCCTGGCTACGAGCAGTACTTC.